This T cell receptor (beta chain) was sequenced in a study of Tregs in tolerant kidney transplant recipients. Study-wide points: Findings come from small patient numbers and require larger validation. Tregs expanded with activated donor B cells seemed most donor-specific. Changing PCR primers prevented nucleotide comparison between some patients' samples.

Concerning this clone: The target antigen is unknown.

CD4+CD25+CD127- Tregs, CD4+CD25- non-Tregs, CD4 and CD8 cells were sorted. This table comes from immunoSEQ multiplex PCR, and its TCRdb copy is limited to in-frame clones, with some not included. The data show 69,000 or so clones, with roughly 89% seen just once and roughly 0.4% held by the top ten. The CDR3 has 16 residues. Germline-derived CDR1 and CDR2 are SGHVS and FNYEAQ. V lost 1 base and J lost 8, with 17 bases in between. The sequence was obtained from a human donor who received a combined kidney and bone marrow transplant. This chain links TRBV7-6 with TRBJ1-4; D may be TRBD1 (6 bases). The starting material was CD4+ T cells from blood, obtained before the transplant. Written as DNA, the CDR3 is TGTGCCAGCAGCTTAGTGGGGGCGCGGACGGGAGAAAAACTGTTTTTT. Protein: CASSLVGARTGEKLFF. Supplemented by reference TRBV7-6 and TRBJ1-4, the full variable domain reads GAGVSQSPRYKVTKRGQDVALRCDPISGHVSLYWYRQALGQGPEFLTYFNYEAQQDKSGLPNDRFSAERPEGSISTLTIQRTEQRDSAMYRCASSLVGARTGEKLFFGSGTQLSVL.